The 19 T cell receptor beta chains below come from one sample, sequenced in a study of blood T cell repertoires in COVID-19 (dated by TCRdb to between 2020 and 2021). The library was obtained by the immunoSEQ multiplex PCR assay. The table comes from immuneACCESS by way of TCRdb, which keeps in-frame sequences with V and J called. Part of the clones is missing from these tables; in studies checked, under half for an unresolved V gene and the rest for unknown reasons. The sample has about 220,000 clones on record, roughly 84% of them singletons. Jointly, the top ten make up about 2% of the sample. Sequenced material: peripheral blood. These receptors were obtained from a man aged 40-50 years who had recovered from COVID-19.

As to this clone: An end of the junction does not agree with germline; a read error may underlie this. The rearrangement uses TRBV7-7 and TRBJ2-5; D uncertain. Germline V gene sequence: CDR1 SSHAT, CDR2 FNYEAQ (reference sequence). The CDR3 is 14 residues long. DNA for the CDR3: TGTGCTAGCAGCGCGAACAGTGACCAAGAGACCCAGTACTTC. It specifies CASSANSDQETQYF.

This clone appeared a single time. V and J are TRBV20-1 and TRBJ2-1; D is undetermined. Trimming left V 6 bases short and J 7 bases short, with 10 bases between. This CDR3 is 11 amino acids long. The V gene's germline CDR1 is DFQATT and CDR2 SNEGSKA (reference sequence). The CDR3 loop reads CSAEIENEQFF. CDR3 sequence (DNA): TGCAGTGCAGAGATTGAAAATGAGCAGTTCTTC.

This chain joins TRBV7-2 and TRBJ2-5; D is perhaps TRBD1 (5 bases). The V gene's germline CDR1 is SGHTA and CDR2 FQGNSA. The ends were cut back, 1 base at V and 6 bases at J, with 9 bases in the middle. The CDR3 is 13 residues long. DNA for the CDR3: TGTGCCAGCAGCTTAGAGGCAGGGAAGACCCAGTACTTC. Protein sequence: CASSLEAGKTQYF.

V usage is TRBV30 and J usage is TRBJ1-2, with 7 bases aligning to TRBD1. The CDR3 runs to 15 residues. Per germline, CDR1 GTSNPN and CDR2 SVGIG (reference sequence). V lost 4 bases to trimming and J lost 4 bases; unmatched junction nucleotides: 12. The CDR3, as DNA: TGTGCCTGGATGTCTGAGGGACAGAGAGTCTATGGCTACACCTTC. It codes for CAWMSEGQRVYGYTF.

This sequence joins TRBV7-2 and TRBJ2-5; 7 bases match TRBD2. CDR3 length equals 14 residues. V trimming: 8 bases; J trimming: 5 bases; junction bases outside the gene matches: 11. Germline V CDR1 and CDR2: SGHTA, FQGNSA. In nucleotides, the CDR3 is TGTGCCAGCGGAGCGGGGCCTATTAGGGAGACCCAGTACTTC. It specifies CASGAGPIRETQYF.

J is TRBJ2-7 and V is TRBV5-4, with 13 nucleotides matching TRBD2. Germline loops: CDR1 SGHNT, CDR2 YYREEE (reference sequence). The junction had 10 bases not matched to a gene; V was cut back by 4 bases and J by 6 bases. The CDR3 has 16 amino acids. CDR3 bases: TGTGCCAGCAGCCTTCGCACTAGCGGGGGGGGTCCCGAGCAGTACTTC. This translates into CASSLRTSGGGPEQYF.

This chain links TRBV19 with TRBJ1-5; 7 bases match TRBD1. Germline lookup yields CDR1 LNHDA and CDR2 SQIVND (reference sequence). The CDR3 loop spans 14 amino acids. Trimming cost V 10 bases and J 7 bases; bases outside gene matches: 13. The CDR3 sequence: CATGFDRVVQPQHF. Written as DNA, the CDR3 is TGTGCCACGGGTTTTGACAGGGTTGTCCAGCCCCAGCATTTT.

This clone was observed once. The chain combines TRBV29-1 with TRBJ1-2, with TRBD1 as a possible D gene (5 bases). V was clipped by 1 base and J by 1 base, with 7 bases between them. The CDR3 is 13 amino acids. Germline CDR1 SQVTM, CDR2 ANQGSEA. CDR3 region: CSVEGGVNYGYTF. The CDR3 coding sequence is TGCAGCGTTGAAGGGGGCGTTAACTATGGCTACACCTTC.

In this sample, this clone turned up a few times. This CDR3 is also generated by other DNA sequences in the sample. The chain employs TRBV19 and TRBJ2-7; 9 nucleotides align to TRBD1. The CDR3 runs to 14 residues. V lost 3 bases, J lost 2 bases, and 2 bases stayed unmatched. Germline assignment: CDR1 LNHDA and CDR2 SQIVND (reference sequence). The CDR3 nucleotides read TGTGCCAGTAGTATCGGGACAGGGACCTACGAGCAGTACTTC. Translated: CASSIGTGTYEQYF.

This clone showed up just a few times. V usage is TRBV2 and J usage is TRBJ1-1, with 8 bases matching TRBD1. The CDR3 has 14 amino acids. V lost 6 bases, J lost 1 base, and 4 bases stayed unmatched. Per germline, CDR1 SNHLY and CDR2 FYNNEI. CDR3 loop: CASSWTGQNTEAFF. DNA of the CDR3: TGTGCCAGCAGCTGGACAGGGCAGAACACTGAAGCTTTCTTT.

This CDR3 is CASSGPGGIYEQYF. In DNA, the CDR3 is TGTGCCAGCAGCGGGCCGGGGGGTATCTACGAGCAGTACTTC. The rearrangement uses TRBV7-9 and TRBJ2-7; 7 bases fit TRBD2. Germline CDR1 and CDR2: SEHNR and FQNEAQ (reference sequence). The CDR3 consists of 14 residues. J was trimmed by 3 bases and V by 5 bases; bases with no gene match: 7. Together with reference TRBV7-9 and TRBJ2-7, the CDR3 gives the full variable domain: DTGVSQNPRHKITKRGQNVTFRCDPISEHNRLYWYRQTLGQGPEFLTYFQNEAQLEKSRLLSDRFSAERPKGSFSTLEIQRTEQGDSAMYLCASSGPGGIYEQYFGPGTRLTVT.

The J gene is TRBJ1-1, the V gene TRBV27; unclear D gene. CDR3 length: 13 amino acids. Trimming pared 5 bases from V and 1 base from J, leaving 8 bases between. The germline gives CDR1 MNHEY, CDR2 SMNVEV (reference sequence). CDR3 sequence: CASSIGANTEAFF. The CDR3 coding sequence is TGTGCCAGCAGTATAGGAGCGAACACTGAAGCTTTCTTT.

This rearrangement joins TRBV6-5 to TRBJ1-2; 10 bases map to TRBD1. In germline, CDR1 is MNHEY, CDR2 SVGAGI. J lost 2 bases, V lost 6 bases, and 6 bases had no gene match. The CDR3 spans 15 residues. The CDR3 spells CASRPDRGLNYGYTF. CDR3 bases: TGTGCCAGCAGGCCCGACAGGGGGCTAAACTATGGCTACACCTTC.

The CDR3 loop reads CASSQPLRGQAPHEQYF. CDR3 sequence (DNA): TGCGCCAGCAGCCAACCCCTCAGGGGACAGGCCCCCCACGAGCAGTACTTC. J is TRBJ2-7 and V is TRBV4-1; 8 positions match TRBD1. J was trimmed by 5 bases and V by 2 bases; bases with no gene match: 14. The CDR3 spans 17 residues. Germline loops: CDR1 MGHRA, CDR2 YSYEKL.

The chain employs TRBV30 and TRBJ1-2; TRBD1 might be the D (6 bases). Germline lookup yields CDR1 GTSNPN and CDR2 SVGIG (reference sequence). V was cut by 4 bases and J by 6 bases, with 27 bases left in between. The CDR3 sequence is 17 residues long. CDR3 residues: CAWTYIKQGSILDGYTF. In DNA form, the CDR3 reads TGTGCCTGGACTTATATTAAGCAGGGGTCTATCTTGGATGGCTACACCTTC.

This chain uses TRBV7-9 with TRBJ2-5, with a weak D call TRBD2 (5 bases). This CDR3 has 13 residues. Germline V gene sequence: CDR1 SEHNR, CDR2 FQNEAQ (reference sequence). V lost 5 bases and J lost 3, with 10 bases in between. The CDR3 nucleotides are TGTGCCAGCAGCCCGGACGGGGAAGAGACCCAGTACTTC. It is translated as CASSPDGEETQYF.

The gene calls are TRBV14 and TRBJ2-1, with D uncertain. The germline V gene encodes CDR1 SGHDN and CDR2 FVKESK. The CDR3 loop spans 12 amino acids. Trimming left V 0 bases short and J 12 bases short, with 9 bases between. CDR3 nucleotide sequence: TGTGCCAGCAGCCAAGATCCTGTGTGGCAGTTCTTC. It is translated as CASSQDPVWQFF.

This clone has a single count. CDR3 nucleotide sequence: TGTGCCAGTAGTAGGGAAGTGGGACTAGCGGGGGGCATCGATGAGCAGTTCTTC. It specifies CASSREVGLAGGIDEQFF. The chain combines TRBV19 with TRBJ2-1; TRBD2 agrees at 15 bases. Germline values: CDR1 LNHDA, CDR2 SQIVND (reference sequence). Losses at the gene ends were 4 bases for V and 8 bases for J; bases not matched to a gene: 12. CDR3 length: 18 amino acids. The whole variable domain, filled in from reference TRBV19 and TRBJ2-1, reads DGGITQSPKYLFRKEGQNVTLSCEQNLNHDAMYWYRQDPGQGLRLIYYSQIVNDFQKGDIAEGYSVSREKKESFPLTVTSAQKNPTAFYLCASSREVGLAGGIDEQFFGPGTRLTVL.

The chain is built from TRBV7-2 and TRBJ2-5, with 10 bases lining up with TRBD1. CDR3 length: 16 residues. Germline V lookup: CDR1 SGHTA, CDR2 FQGNSA. The junction had 7 bases not matched to a gene; V was cut back by 3 bases and J by 3 bases. The chain's CDR3 is CASSFTIGQGEETQYF. For the CDR3, the DNA is TGTGCCAGCAGCTTTACTATAGGACAGGGGGAAGAGACCCAGTACTTC.